A selection of T cell receptor beta chains follows, all from one sample in a study of blood T cell repertoires in COVID-19. Assay used: immunoSEQ multiplex PCR; TCRdb lists only in-frame clones, some missing. In the table there are some 150,000 clones, approximately 86% of which are singletons. Sequencing was performed on peripheral blood. Receptors originate from a woman in her seventies with acute or convalescent COVID-19. CDR3s include the opening cysteine and the closing phenylalanine or tryptophan. Fields, in order: V gene, D gene, J gene, clone size, CDR3 protein, CDR3 DNA. A D gene is named only where the DNA matches it firmly. Size is stated for part of the rows, as once, few or many counts, or as a class when the clone is expanded.

>TRBV6-5|-|TRBJ1-1|-
CASSLRGVNTEAFF
TGTGCCAGCAGCCTCAGGGGTGTTAACACTGAAGCTTTCTTT
>TRBV2|-|TRBJ2-2|few
CASRGSGTANTGELFF
TGTGCCAGCAGGGGCTCCGGGACTGCGAACACCGGGGAGCTGTTTTTT
>TRBV7-8|TRBD2|TRBJ2-1|-
CASSSASGGAPLAQFF
TGTGCCAGCAGCTCTGCTAGCGGGGGGGCTCCACTGGCCCAGTTCTTC
>TRBV7-8|TRBD1|TRBJ1-1|-
CASSPRDRGLIRTEAFF
TGTGCCAGCAGCCCTCGGGACAGGGGATTGATTCGCACTGAAGCTTTCTTT
>TRBV15|-|TRBJ1-1|-
CATSRVRDTEAFF
TGTGCCACCAGCAGGGTCCGGGACACTGAAGCTTTCTTT
>TRBV4-3|-|TRBJ1-2|-
CASSPETVGNYGYTF
TGCGCCAGCAGCCCAGAGACGGTCGGGAACTATGGCTACACCTTC
>TRBV6-2/TRBV6-3|TRBD2|TRBJ2-5|-
CASSLAGGLQETQYF
TGTGCCAGCAGTCTAGCGGGGGGGCTCCAAGAGACCCAGTACTTC
>TRBV19|-|TRBJ1-2|-
CASIGLDKPSNYGYTF
TGTGCCAGTATAGGACTAGATAAGCCGTCAAACTATGGCTACACCTTC
>TRBV27|-|TRBJ1-2|few
CASKGEANYGYTF
TGTGCCAGCAAGGGGGAAGCTAACTATGGCTACACCTTC
>TRBV29-1|TRBD1|TRBJ2-5|-
CSTDAGDRAEETQYF
TGCAGCACTGATGCGGGGGACAGGGCAGAAGAGACCCAGTACTTC
>TRBV7-9|TRBD1|TRBJ1-5|-
CASSLAGTGNQPQHF
TGTGCCAGCAGCTTAGCCGGGACAGGGAATCAGCCCCAGCATTTT
>TRBV23-1|-|TRBJ1-2|once
CASTTPGVGYGYTF
TGCGCCAGCACCACTCCAGGGGTTGGGTATGGCTACACCTTC
>TRBV7-2|-|TRBJ2-5|once
CASSFYGETQYF
TGTGCCAGCAGCTTTTACGGGGAGACCCAGTACTTC
>TRBV2|TRBD2|TRBJ2-2|-
CASKMRSGVTYANTGELFF
TGTGCCAGCAAAATGCGTAGCGGGGTAACTTACGCGAACACCGGGGAGCTGTTTTTT
>TRBV9|TRBD1|TRBJ1-3|-
CASSARQLTGAYSGDTIYF
TGTGCCAGCAGCGCCAGACAACTGACAGGGGCGTACAGTGGGGACACCATATATTTT
>TRBV10-3|-|TRBJ2-3|-
CATQEQGLSTDTQYF
TGTGCCACACAGGAACAGGGCCTGTCCACAGATACGCAGTATTTT
>TRBV18|TRBD2|TRBJ2-5|-
CASSLLAGGQETQYF
TGTGCCAGCTCACTGCTAGCGGGGGGCCAAGAGACCCAGTACTTC
>TRBV25-1|-|TRBJ2-5|-
CASSVGGPQETQYF
TGTGCCAGCAGTGTGGGAGGCCCCCAAGAGACCCAGTACTTC
>TRBV27|TRBD1|TRBJ2-7|-
CASSTGTGSYEQYF
TGTGCCAGCAGCACCGGGACAGGGTCCTACGAGCAGTACTTC
>TRBV10-1|-|TRBJ1-2|-
CASSEKAGDGYTF
TGCGCCAGCAGTGAAAAAGCGGGGGATGGCTACACCTTC
>TRBV2|-|TRBJ2-7|-
CASTPQAGRGYEQYF
TGTGCCAGCACCCCCCAGGCAGGACGGGGGTACGAGCAGTACTTC
>TRBV12-3/TRBV12-4|-|TRBJ2-7|-
CASSLREARQYF
TGTGCCAGCAGTTTAAGAGAAGCTCGGCAGTACTTC
>TRBV30|-|TRBJ2-7|-
CAWSKGLKYEQYF
TGTGCCTGGAGTAAGGGGTTGAAGTACGAGCAGTACTTC
>TRBV4-1|TRBD1|TRBJ1-2|-
CASSQPLVGTGGWNGYTF
TGCGCCAGCAGCCAACCATTAGTAGGGACAGGGGGCTGGAATGGCTACACCTTC
>TRBV9|-|TRBJ2-1|-
CASSVASGPTYNEQFF
TGTGCCAGCAGCGTAGCCAGCGGGCCTACCTACAATGAGCAGTTCTTC
>TRBV21-1|-|TRBJ1-2|-
CASGLAVAHGYTF
TGTGCCAGCGGGCTCGCTGTGGCCCATGGCTACACCTTC
>TRBV6-1|-|TRBJ1-1|once
CASSEVTTAAKAFF
TGTGCCAGCAGTGAAGTGACAACTGCAGCTAAAGCTTTCTTT
>TRBV9|-|TRBJ1-1|-
CASSPARREANTEAFF
TGTGCCAGCAGCCCGGCTAGAAGGGAGGCGAACACTGAAGCTTTCTTT
>TRBV5-8|-|TRBJ1-3|-
CASSWQGNTIYF
TGTGCCAGCAGCTGGCAGGGAAACACCATATATTTT
>TRBV19|-|TRBJ1-5|-
CASSGDQPQHF
TGTGCCAGTAGTGGAGATCAGCCCCAGCATTTT
>TRBV6-5|-|TRBJ1-6|-
CASSYSEFGGNSPLHF
TGTGCCAGCAGTTACTCGGAATTCGGGGGTAATTCACCCCTCCACTTT
>TRBV3-1/TRBV3-2|-|TRBJ1-3|-
CASSQDGVSGNTIYF
TGTGCCAGCAGCCAAGATGGAGTCTCTGGAAACACCATATATTTT
>TRBV6-6|-|TRBJ1-4|-
CASIKDSGGEKLFF
TGTGCCAGCATCAAGGACAGCGGAGGTGAAAAACTGTTTTTT
>TRBV5-1|TRBD2|TRBJ2-2|-
CASSLVAGVTGELFF
TGCGCCAGCAGCTTGGTAGCGGGGGTCACCGGGGAGCTGTTTTTT
>TRBV13|-|TRBJ1-3|once
CASSPRVGSVGNTIYF
TGTGCCAGCAGCCCTCGGGTTGGATCCGTGGGAAACACCATATATTTT
>TRBV14|-|TRBJ1-1|-
CASSQWGRGESTEAFF
TGTGCCAGCAGCCAATGGGGCAGGGGAGAGAGCACTGAAGCTTTCTTT
>TRBV4-1|TRBD1|TRBJ1-4|once
CASSQGTGGREKLFF
TGCGCCAGCAGCCAGGGGACAGGGGGCCGTGAAAAACTGTTTTTT
>TRBV27|-|TRBJ1-6|-
CASSLSRSSYNSPLHF
TGTGCCAGCAGTTTATCGAGGAGCTCCTATAATTCACCCCTCCACTTT
>TRBV6-1|TRBD2|TRBJ2-5|few
CASSDSVGLAGGRETQYF
TGTGCCAGCAGTGATTCCGTAGGGCTAGCGGGGGGGAGGGAGACCCAGTACTTC
>TRBV28|TRBD1|TRBJ1-4|-
CASKIDRDRSEKLFF
TGTGCCAGCAAGATTGACAGGGACCGGAGTGAAAAACTGTTTTTT
>TRBV7-9|TRBD1|TRBJ2-3|-
CASSWYRGRTDTQYF
TGTGCCAGCAGCTGGTACAGGGGGCGCACAGATACGCAGTATTTT
>TRBV10-3|-|TRBJ2-3|-
CAISSTSTDTQYF
TGTGCCATCAGTTCAACTAGCACAGATACGCAGTATTTT
>TRBV18|TRBD1|TRBJ1-5|-
CASSPGQDQPQHF
TGTGCCAGCTCACCGGGACAGGATCAGCCCCAGCATTTT
>TRBV30|TRBD2|TRBJ2-2|-
CAGAGLAGGPDTGELFF
TGTGCCGGGGCCGGACTAGCGGGGGGGCCGGACACCGGGGAGCTGTTTTTT
>TRBV5-1|TRBD1|TRBJ1-2|-
CASTRLGESGTGYYGYTF
TGCGCCAGCACCAGATTGGGGGAATCCGGGACAGGGTATTATGGCTACACCTTC
>TRBV19|TRBD1|TRBJ2-7|-
CASSRTGHGVSYEQYF
TGTGCCAGTAGTAGGACAGGTCACGGCGTCTCCTACGAGCAGTACTTC
>TRBV6-5|-|TRBJ1-4|-
CASRDQGTTNEKLFF
TGTGCCAGCAGGGACCAGGGGACAACTAATGAAAAACTGTTTTTT